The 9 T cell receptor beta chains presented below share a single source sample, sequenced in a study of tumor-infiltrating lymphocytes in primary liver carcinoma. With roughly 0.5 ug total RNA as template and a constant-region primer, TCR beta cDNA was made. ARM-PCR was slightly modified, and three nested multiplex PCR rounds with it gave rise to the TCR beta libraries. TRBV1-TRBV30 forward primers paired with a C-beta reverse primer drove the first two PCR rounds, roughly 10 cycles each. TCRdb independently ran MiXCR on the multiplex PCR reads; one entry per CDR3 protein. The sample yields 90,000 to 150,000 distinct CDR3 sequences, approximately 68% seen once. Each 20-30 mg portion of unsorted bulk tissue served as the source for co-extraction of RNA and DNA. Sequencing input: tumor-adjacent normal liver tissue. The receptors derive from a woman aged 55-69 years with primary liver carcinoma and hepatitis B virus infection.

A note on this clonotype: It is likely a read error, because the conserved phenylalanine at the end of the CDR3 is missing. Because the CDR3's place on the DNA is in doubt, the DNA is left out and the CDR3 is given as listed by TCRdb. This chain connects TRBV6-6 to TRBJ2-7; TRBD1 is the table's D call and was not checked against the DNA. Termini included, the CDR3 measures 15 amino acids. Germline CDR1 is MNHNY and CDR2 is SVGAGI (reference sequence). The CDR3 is CASSTPEGESYEKYL.

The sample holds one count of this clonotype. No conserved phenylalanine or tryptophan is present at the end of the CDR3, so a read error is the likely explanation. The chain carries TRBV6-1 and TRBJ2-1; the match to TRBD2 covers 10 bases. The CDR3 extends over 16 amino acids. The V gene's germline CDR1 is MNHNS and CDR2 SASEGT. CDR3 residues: CATTLGTGTSDNEQFL. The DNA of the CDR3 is TGTGCTACCACACTCGGGACCGGGACTAGCGACAATGAGCAGTTCCTC.

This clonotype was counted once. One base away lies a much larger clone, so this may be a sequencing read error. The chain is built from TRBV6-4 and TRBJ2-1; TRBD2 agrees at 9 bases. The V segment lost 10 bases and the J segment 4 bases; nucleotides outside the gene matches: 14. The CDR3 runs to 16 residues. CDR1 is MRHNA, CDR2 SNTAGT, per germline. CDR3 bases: TGTGCCATCAGCAGCTTCCATCTAGCGGGGTACAATGAGCAGTTCTTC. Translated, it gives CAISSFHLAGYNEQFF.

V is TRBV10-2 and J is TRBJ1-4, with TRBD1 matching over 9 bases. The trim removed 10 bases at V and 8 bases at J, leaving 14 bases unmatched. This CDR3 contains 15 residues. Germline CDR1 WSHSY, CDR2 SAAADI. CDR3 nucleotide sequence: TGCGCCAACAGGAGAACAGGGGGCGCACAGGAAAAACTGTTTTTT. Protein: CANRRTGGAQEKLFF.

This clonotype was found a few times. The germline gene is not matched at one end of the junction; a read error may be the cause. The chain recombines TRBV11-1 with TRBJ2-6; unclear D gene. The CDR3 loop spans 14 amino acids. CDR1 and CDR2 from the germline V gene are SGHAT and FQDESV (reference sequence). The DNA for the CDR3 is TGTGTCAGCAGCTTGCCTTTCGGCGCCAACGTCCTGACTTTC. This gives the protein CVSSLPFGANVLTF.

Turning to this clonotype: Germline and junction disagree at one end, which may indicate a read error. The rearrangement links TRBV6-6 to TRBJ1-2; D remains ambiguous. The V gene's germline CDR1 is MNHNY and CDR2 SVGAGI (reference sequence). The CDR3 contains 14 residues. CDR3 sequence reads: CVSNSFIGLSGYTF. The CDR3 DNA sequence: TGTGTCAGCAATTCCTTCATAGGGTTGAGTGGCTACACCTTC.

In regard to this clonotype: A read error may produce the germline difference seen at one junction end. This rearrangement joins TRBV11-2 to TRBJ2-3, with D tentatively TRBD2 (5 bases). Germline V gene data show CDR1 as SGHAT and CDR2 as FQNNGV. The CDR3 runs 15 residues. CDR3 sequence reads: CASRPGLAGPDTRYF. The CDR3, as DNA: TGTGCCAGCAGGCCTGGACTGGCGGGCCCAGATACGCGGTATTTT.

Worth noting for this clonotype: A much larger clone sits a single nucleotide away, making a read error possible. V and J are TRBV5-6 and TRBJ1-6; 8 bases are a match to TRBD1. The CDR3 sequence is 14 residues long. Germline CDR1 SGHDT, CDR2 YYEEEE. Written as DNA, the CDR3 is TGTGCCAGCAGCCGGGGACAGGATAATTCACCCCTCCGCTTT. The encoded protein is CASSRGQDNSPLRF.

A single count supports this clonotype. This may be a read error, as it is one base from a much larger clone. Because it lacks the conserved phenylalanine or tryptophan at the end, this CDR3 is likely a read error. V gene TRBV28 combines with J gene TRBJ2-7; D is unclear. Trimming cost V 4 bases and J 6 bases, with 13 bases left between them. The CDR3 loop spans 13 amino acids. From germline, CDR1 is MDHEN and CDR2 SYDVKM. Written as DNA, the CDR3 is TGTGCCAGCAGTTCAAAACATTCAGGCGAGCAGTACTTA. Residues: CASSSKHSGEQYL.